This TCR beta chain came from a study of cytomegalovirus exposure and HLA in healthy donors. General study findings and limits: The investigators catalogued 150 to 200 TCR beta chains as cytomegalovirus-associated. In presence/absence analyses, roughly uniform sequencing depth across donors was assumed. In vitro assays verified that three CMV-associated chains recognized CMV antigens specifically. The classifier reportedly diagnosed cytomegalovirus status with high specificity and sensitivity.

Points on this clone: Its antigen is unknown.

Use of 60 Vbeta and 13 Jbeta primers characterized the PCR. Produced via immunoSEQ multiplex PCR; TCRdb's table is partial and in-frame only. In all, the sample yields 200,000 or so clones. The CDR3 is made up of 12 amino acids. V lost 8 bases and J lost 7, with 12 bases in between. Germline CDR1 reads SGHTA; CDR2 reads FQGNSA. The receptor was derived from a boy aged 10-17 years in good health and CMV-seronegative. The J gene is TRBJ2-1, the V gene TRBV7-2; D gene unclear. Material for sequencing was PBMCs. Here the CDR3 reads CASSLDQNEQFF. The CDR3 nucleotides are TGTGCCAGCTCCCTCGATCAGAATGAGCAGTTCTTC. Full variable domain (outside the CDR3, taken from reference TRBV7-2 and TRBJ2-1): GAGVSQSPSNKVTEKGKDVELRCDPISGHTALYWYRQSLGQGLEFLIYFQGNSAPDKSGLPSDRFSAERTGGSVSTLTIQRTQQEDSAVYLCASSLDQNEQFFGPGTRLTVL.